Described below is a single T cell receptor (beta chain) sequence and its context. This entry comes from a study of early T cells in non-severe SARS-CoV-2 infection. MiXCR, run by TCRdb on the 5' RACE reads, gives a single entry per CDR3 protein. The sample lists 45,000 to 55,000 distinct CDR3 sequences, approximately 8.1% occurring once. Germline V gene lookup returns CDR1 SGHDN and CDR2 FVKESK. The CDR3 is made up of 16 amino acids. Trimming took 0 bases from V and 12 from J; bases not matched to a gene: 13. The sequencing sample was made of whole blood. The chain uses TRBV14 and TRBJ2-1, with 8 positions matching TRBD1. The TCR sequence derives from an adult who was a healthcare worker with PCR-confirmed SARS-CoV-2 infection or an uninfected control (not recorded which). CDR3 in amino acids: CASSQDPRGRLRVQFF. CDR3 nucleotides: TGTGCCAGCAGCCAAGATCCCAGGGGGCGCCTGAGGGTGCAGTTCTTC.